This T cell receptor (beta chain) was identified in a study of cytomegalovirus exposure and HLA in healthy donors. In the PCR, 60 Vbeta and 13 Jbeta primers were used. Here immunoSEQ multiplex PCR was the method, and the copy in TCRdb shows in-frame clones only, minus some. In the table there are about 140,000 clones, around 90% of which are singletons. The length of the CDR3 is 14 residues. V dropped 0 bases and J dropped 7 bases, with 10 bases sitting between them. Germline-derived CDR1 and CDR2 are LNHDA and SQIVND (reference sequence). The receptor was derived from a woman between 40 and 55 years old in good health and CMV-seronegative. The specimen sequenced was PBMCs. The chain has TRBV19 and TRBJ1-5, with no clear D. CDR3 in amino acids: CASSIEVVRQPQHF. The CDR3 coding sequence is TGTGCCAGTAGTATAGAGGTGGTGAGGCAGCCCCAGCATTTT.